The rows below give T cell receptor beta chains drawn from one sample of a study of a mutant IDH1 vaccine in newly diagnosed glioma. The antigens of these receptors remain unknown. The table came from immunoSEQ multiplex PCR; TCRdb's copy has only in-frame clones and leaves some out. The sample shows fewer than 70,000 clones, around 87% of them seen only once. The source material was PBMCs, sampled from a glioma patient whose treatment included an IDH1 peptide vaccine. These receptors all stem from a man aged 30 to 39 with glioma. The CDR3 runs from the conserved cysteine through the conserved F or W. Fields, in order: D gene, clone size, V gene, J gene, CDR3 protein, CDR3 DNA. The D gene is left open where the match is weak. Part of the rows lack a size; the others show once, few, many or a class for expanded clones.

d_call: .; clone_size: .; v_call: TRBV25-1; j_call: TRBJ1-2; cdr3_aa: CASSEYGGHQGGYTF; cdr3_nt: TGTGCCAGCAGTGAATATGGGGGGCACCAGGGTGGCTACACCTTC
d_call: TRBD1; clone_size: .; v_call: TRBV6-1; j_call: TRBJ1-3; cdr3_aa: CASSAHLDRAGNTIYF; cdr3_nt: TGTGCCAGCAGTGCGCACCTGGACAGGGCTGGAAACACCATATATTTT
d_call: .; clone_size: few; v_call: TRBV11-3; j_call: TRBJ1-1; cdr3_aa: CASSLGDTEAFF; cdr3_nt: TGTGCCAGCAGCTTGGGGGACACTGAAGCTTTCTTT
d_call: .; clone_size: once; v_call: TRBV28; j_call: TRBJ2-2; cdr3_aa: CASSLGGFTGELFF; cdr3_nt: TGTGCCAGCAGTTTAGGGGGATTTACCGGGGAGCTGTTTTTT
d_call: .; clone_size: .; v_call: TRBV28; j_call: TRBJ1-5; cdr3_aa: CASRGEGFNQPQHF; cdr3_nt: TGTGCCAGCAGAGGAGAGGGGTTTAATCAGCCCCAGCATTTT
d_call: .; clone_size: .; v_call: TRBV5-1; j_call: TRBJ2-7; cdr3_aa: CASSLPGASYEQYF; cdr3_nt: TGCGCCAGCAGCCTACCTGGGGCCTCCTACGAGCAGTACTTC
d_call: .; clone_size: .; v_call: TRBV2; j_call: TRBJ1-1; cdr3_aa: CASSEHFEAFF; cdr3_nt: TGTGCCAGCAGTGAGCACTTTGAAGCTTTCTTT
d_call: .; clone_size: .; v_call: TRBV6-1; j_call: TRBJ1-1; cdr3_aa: CASSAWGMGSEAFF; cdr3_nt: TGTGCCAGCAGTGCATGGGGAATGGGGTCTGAAGCTTTCTTT
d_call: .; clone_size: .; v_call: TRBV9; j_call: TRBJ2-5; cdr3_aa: CASSAGTDYQETQYF; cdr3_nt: TGTGCCAGCAGCGCCGGGACCGACTATCAAGAGACCCAGTACTTC
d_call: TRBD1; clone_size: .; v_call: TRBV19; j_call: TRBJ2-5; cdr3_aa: CASSLTGLRETQYF; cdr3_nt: TGTGCCAGTAGTCTGACAGGGTTGAGGGAGACCCAGTACTTC
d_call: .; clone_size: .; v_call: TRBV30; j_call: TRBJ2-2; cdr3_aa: CAWSAGGDGELFF; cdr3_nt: TGTGCCTGGAGCGCAGGTGGGGACGGGGAGCTGTTTTTT
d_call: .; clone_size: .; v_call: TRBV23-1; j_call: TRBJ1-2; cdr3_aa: CASPRASGRTSGYTF; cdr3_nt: TGCGCCAGCCCCCGGGCGAGCGGCCGTACAAGTGGCTACACCTTC
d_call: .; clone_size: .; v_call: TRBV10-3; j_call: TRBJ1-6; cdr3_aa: CAISARQDNSPLHF; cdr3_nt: TGTGCCATCAGTGCCCGACAGGATAATTCACCCCTCCACTTT
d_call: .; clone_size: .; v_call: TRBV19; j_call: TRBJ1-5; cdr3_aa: CASSAGVYSNQPQHF; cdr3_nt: TGTGCCAGTAGTGCCGGGGTCTATAGCAATCAGCCCCAGCATTTT
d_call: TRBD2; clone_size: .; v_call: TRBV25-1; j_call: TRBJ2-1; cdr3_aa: CASSDGLADYNEQFF; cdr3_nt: TGTGCCAGCAGTGACGGACTAGCGGATTACAATGAGCAGTTCTTC
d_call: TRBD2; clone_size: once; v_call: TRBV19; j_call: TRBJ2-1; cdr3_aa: CASGLAGANEQFF; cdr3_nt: TGTGCCAGTGGACTAGCGGGAGCCAATGAGCAGTTCTTC
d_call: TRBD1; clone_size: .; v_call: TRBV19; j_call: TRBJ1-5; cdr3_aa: CASSIGQGIGPQHF; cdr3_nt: TGTGCCAGTAGTATAGGACAGGGAATAGGGCCCCAGCATTTT
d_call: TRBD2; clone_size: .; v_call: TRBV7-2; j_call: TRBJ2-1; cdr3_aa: CASSSQLAGGQFF; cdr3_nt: TGTGCCAGCAGTTCCCAACTAGCGGGGGGGCAGTTCTTC
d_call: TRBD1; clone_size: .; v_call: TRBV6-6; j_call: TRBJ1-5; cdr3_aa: CASRGTGDSNQPQHF; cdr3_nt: TGTGCCAGCAGGGGGACAGGGGACAGCAATCAGCCCCAGCATTTT
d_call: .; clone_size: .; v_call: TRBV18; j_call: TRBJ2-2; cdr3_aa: CASSPRASDTGELFF; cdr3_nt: TGTGCCAGCTCACCACGAGCCTCCGACACCGGGGAGCTGTTTTTT
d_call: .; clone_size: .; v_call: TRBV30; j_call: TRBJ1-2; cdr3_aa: CAWRGLNYGYTF; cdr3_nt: TGTGCCTGGAGAGGACTTAACTATGGCTACACCTTC
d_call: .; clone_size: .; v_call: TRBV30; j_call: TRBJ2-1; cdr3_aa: CAWSAQGLAYNEQFF; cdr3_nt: TGTGCCTGGAGTGCACAGGGCCTAGCCTACAATGAGCAGTTCTTC
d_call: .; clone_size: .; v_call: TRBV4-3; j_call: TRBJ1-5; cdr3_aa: CASSQDVGGQPQHF; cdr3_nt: TGCGCCAGCAGCCAAGATGTCGGGGGACAGCCCCAGCATTTT
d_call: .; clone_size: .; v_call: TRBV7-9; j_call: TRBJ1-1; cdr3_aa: CASSLGGLEAFF; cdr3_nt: TGTGCCAGCAGCTTAGGGGGACTTGAAGCTTTCTTT
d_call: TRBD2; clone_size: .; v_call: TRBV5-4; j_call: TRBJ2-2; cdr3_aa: CASSFRTSGGARITGELFF; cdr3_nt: TGTGCCAGCAGCTTTCGGACTAGCGGGGGGGCTAGGATCACCGGGGAGCTGTTTTTT
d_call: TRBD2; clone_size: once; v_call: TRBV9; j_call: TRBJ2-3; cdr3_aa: CASSAYGTSGVTDTQYF; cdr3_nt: TGTGCCAGCAGCGCATACGGGACTAGCGGAGTCACAGATACGCAGTATTTT
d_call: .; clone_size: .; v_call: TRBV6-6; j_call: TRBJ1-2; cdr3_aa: CASSYTGRIYGYTF; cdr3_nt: TGTGCCAGCAGTTACACGGGCCGGATCTATGGCTACACCTTC
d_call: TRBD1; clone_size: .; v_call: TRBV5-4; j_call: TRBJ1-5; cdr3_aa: CASSPGTEGQPQHF; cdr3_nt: TGTGCCAGCAGCCCCGGGACAGAAGGTCAGCCCCAGCATTTT
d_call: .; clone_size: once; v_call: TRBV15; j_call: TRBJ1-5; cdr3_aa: CATSREVRQGDQPQHF; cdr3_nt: TGTGCCACCAGCAGAGAGGTGAGGCAGGGAGATCAGCCCCAGCATTTT
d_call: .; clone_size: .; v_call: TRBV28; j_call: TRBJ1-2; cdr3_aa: CASIDLQGVGYGYTF; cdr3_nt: TGTGCCAGCATCGACCTCCAGGGAGTAGGCTATGGCTACACCTTC
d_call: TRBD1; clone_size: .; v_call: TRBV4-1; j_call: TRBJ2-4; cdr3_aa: CASSQRDRSVDKNIQYF; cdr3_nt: TGCGCCAGCAGCCAGCGGGACAGGTCCGTGGACAAAAACATTCAGTACTTC
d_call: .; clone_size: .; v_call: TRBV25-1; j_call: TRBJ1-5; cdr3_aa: CASSSDGNQPQHF; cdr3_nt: TGTGCCAGCAGTTCTGACGGGAATCAGCCCCAGCATTTT
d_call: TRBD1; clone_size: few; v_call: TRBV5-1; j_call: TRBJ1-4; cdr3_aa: CASSFTPGTGGGEKLFF; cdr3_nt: TGCGCCAGCAGCTTTACTCCCGGGACAGGGGGCGGTGAAAAACTGTTTTTT
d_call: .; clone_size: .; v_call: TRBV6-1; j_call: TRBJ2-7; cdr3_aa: CASSLLEHEQYF; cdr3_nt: TGTGCCAGCAGCCTCCTCGAGCACGAGCAGTACTTC
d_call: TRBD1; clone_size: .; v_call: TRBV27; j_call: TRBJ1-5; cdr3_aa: CASSVRQGPNQPQHF; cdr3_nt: TGTGCCAGCAGTGTCCGACAGGGGCCCAATCAGCCCCAGCATTTT
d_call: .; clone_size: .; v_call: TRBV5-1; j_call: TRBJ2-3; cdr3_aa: CASGIADTQYF; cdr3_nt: TGCGCCTCAGGGATCGCAGATACGCAGTATTTT
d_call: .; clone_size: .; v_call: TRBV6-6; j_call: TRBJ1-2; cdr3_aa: CASSVSSRGYTF; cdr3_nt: TGTGCCAGCAGTGTCAGTAGTCGAGGCTACACCTTC
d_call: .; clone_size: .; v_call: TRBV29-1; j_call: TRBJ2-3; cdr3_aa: CSVEDFGSTDTQYF; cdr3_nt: TGCAGCGTTGAAGACTTCGGGAGTACAGATACGCAGTATTTT
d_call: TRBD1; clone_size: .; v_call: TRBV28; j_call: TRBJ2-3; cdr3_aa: CASSQTGLIGTDTQYF; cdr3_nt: TGTGCCAGCAGTCAGACAGGGCTAATTGGGACAGATACGCAGTATTTT
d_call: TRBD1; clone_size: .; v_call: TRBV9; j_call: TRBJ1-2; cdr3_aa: CASSARGQPYGYTF; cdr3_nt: TGTGCCAGCAGCGCCCGGGGACAGCCATATGGCTACACCTTC
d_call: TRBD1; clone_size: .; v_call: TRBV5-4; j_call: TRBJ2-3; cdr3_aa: CASSYWTGGTDTQYF; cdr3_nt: TGTGCCAGCAGCTACTGGACAGGGGGCACAGATACGCAGTATTTT
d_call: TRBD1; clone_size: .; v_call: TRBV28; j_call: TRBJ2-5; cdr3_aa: CASSLPGTGFQETQYF; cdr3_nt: TGTGCCAGCAGTTTGCCCGGGACAGGGTTTCAAGAGACCCAGTACTTC
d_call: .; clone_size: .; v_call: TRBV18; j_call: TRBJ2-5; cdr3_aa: CASSPGETQYF; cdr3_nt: TGTGCCAGCTCACCAGGAGAGACCCAGTACTTC
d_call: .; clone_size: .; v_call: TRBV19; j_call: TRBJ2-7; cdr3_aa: CASSSPGLTYEQYF; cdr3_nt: TGTGCCAGTAGTTCTCCGGGACTTACCTACGAGCAGTACTTC
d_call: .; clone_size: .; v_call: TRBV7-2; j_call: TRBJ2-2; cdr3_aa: CASSYNGGELFF; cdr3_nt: TGTGCCAGCAGCTATAACGGCGGGGAGCTGTTTTTT
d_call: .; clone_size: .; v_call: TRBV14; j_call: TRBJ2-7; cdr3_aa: CASSHIKGEDSYEQYF; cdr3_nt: TGTGCCAGCAGCCATATTAAGGGGGAGGACTCCTACGAGCAGTACTTC
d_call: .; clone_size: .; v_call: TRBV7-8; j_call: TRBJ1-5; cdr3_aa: CASGDLRVMAQPQHF; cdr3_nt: TGTGCCAGCGGGGACTTACGGGTGATGGCGCAGCCCCAGCATTTT
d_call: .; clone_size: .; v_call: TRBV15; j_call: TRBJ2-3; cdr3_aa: CATSRFPGRDTQYF; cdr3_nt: TGTGCCACCAGCAGGTTCCCAGGACGAGATACGCAGTATTTT
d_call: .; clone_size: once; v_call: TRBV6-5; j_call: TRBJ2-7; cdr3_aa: CASSYGQGVDEQYF; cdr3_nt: TGTGCCAGCAGTTACGGGCAGGGTGTGGACGAGCAGTACTTC
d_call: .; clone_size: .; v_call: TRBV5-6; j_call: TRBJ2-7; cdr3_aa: CASSQMRWTLSSYEQYF; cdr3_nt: TGTGCCAGCAGCCAGATGCGCTGGACCCTGAGCTCCTACGAGCAGTACTTC
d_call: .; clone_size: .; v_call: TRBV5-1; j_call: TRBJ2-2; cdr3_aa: CASSVDIPRKYGELFF; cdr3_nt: TGCGCCAGCAGCGTGGACATACCCCGAAAATACGGGGAGCTGTTTTTT
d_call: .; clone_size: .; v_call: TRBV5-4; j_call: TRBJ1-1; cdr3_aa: CASSGAQNTEAFF; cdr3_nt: TGTGCCAGCAGCGGGGCCCAAAACACTGAAGCTTTCTTT
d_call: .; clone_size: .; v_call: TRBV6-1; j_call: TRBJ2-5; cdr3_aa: CASSESSGPWETQYF; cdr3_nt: TGTGCCAGCAGTGAATCGTCGGGGCCTTGGGAGACCCAGTACTTC
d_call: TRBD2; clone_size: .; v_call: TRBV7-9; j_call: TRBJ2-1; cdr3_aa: CASSPRTSGALNEQFF; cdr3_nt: TGTGCCAGCAGCCCCAGGACTAGCGGGGCCTTAAATGAGCAGTTCTTC
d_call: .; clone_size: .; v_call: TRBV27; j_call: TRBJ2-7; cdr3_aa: CASSSALGFPYEQYF; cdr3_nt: TGTGCCAGCAGTTCGGCCCTGGGGTTTCCCTACGAGCAGTACTTC
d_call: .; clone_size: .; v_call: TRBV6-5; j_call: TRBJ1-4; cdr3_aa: CASSPTVRGEKLFF; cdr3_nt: TGTGCCAGCAGTCCTACAGTGAGGGGTGAAAAACTGTTTTTT
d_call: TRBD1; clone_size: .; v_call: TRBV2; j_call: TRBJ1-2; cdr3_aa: CASSVGQGAYYGYTF; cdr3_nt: TGTGCCAGCAGTGTTGGACAGGGGGCCTACTATGGCTACACCTTC
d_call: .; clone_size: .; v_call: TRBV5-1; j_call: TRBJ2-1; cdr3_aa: CASSTGTEILDEQFF; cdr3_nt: TGCGCCAGCAGCACCGGGACGGAAATATTAGATGAGCAGTTCTTC
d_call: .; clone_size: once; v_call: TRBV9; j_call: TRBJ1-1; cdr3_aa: CASSEGLNTEAFF; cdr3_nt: TGTGCCAGCAGCGAGGGACTGAACACTGAAGCTTTCTTT
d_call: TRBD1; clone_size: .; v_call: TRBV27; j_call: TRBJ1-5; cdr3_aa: CASSPRTGGQPQHF; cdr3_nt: TGTGCCAGCAGTCCACGGACAGGGGGTCAGCCCCAGCATTTT